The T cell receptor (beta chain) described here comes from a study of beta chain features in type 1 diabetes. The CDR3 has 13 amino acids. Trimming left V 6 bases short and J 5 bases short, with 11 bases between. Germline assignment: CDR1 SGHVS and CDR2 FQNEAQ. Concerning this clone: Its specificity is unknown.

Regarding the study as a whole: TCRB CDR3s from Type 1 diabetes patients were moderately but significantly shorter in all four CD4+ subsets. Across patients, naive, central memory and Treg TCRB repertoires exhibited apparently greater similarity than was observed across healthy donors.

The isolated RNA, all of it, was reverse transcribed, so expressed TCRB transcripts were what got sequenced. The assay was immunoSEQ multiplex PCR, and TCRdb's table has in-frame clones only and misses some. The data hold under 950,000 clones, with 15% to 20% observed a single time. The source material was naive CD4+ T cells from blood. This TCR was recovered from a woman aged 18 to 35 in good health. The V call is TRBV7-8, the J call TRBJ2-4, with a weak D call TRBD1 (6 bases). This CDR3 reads CASSPNRENIQYF. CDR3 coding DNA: TGTGCCAGCAGTCCGAACAGGGAAAACATTCAGTACTTC.